The entry below describes one T cell receptor beta chain. What it binds is unknown. The germline V gene encodes CDR1 SEHNR and CDR2 FQNEAQ (reference sequence). The CDR3 is made up of 16 amino acids. Trimming shortened V by 5 bases and J by 2 bases, and 17 bases separated the two germline ends. The record originates from a study of T cells after yellow fever vaccination. Study overall: Preparation of fractions with low cell numbers was performed using SMART-Seq v4 Ultra Low Input. Findings and caveats of the study: Abundant bulk-population clonotypes could contaminate the FACS-sorted repertoires.

5'RACE template switching generated TCR cDNA, adding a universal primer site and UMIs. TCRdb re-derived calls from the 5' RACE reads in MiXCR, one entry per CDR3 protein. This repertoire shows 100,000 to 150,000 distinct CDR3 sequences, around 9.8% found once; its top ten account for about two fifths. The chain has TRBV7-9 and TRBJ2-3, with D maybe TRBD1 (6 bases). Sequences were derived from CD8+ T cells sorted from PBMCs, sampled on the day of the yellow fever booster vaccination. This sequence was found in a man between 18 and 29 years old who received the YFV17D yellow fever vaccine. The CDR3 protein is CASSTPTGHITDTQYF. The CDR3 DNA sequence: TGTGCCAGCAGCACCCCCACAGGGCATATCACAGATACGCAGTATTTT.